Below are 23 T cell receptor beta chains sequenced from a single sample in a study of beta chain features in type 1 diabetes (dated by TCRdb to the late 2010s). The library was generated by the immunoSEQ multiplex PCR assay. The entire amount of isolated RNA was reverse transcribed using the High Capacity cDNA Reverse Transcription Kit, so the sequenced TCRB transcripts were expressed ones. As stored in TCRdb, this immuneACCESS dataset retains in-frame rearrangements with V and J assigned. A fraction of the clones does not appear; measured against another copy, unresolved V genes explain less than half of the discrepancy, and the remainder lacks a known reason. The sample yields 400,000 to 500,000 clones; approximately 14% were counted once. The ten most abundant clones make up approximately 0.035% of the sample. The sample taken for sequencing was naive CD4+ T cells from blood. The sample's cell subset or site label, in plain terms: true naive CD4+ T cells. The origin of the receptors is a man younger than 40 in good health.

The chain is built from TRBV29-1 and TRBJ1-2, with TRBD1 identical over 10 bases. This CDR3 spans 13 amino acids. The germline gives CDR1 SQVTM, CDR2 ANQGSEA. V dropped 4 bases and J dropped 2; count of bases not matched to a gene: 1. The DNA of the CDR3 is TGCAGCGTTGGGACAGGGGGAAACTATGGCTACACCTTC. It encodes CSVGTGGNYGYTF.

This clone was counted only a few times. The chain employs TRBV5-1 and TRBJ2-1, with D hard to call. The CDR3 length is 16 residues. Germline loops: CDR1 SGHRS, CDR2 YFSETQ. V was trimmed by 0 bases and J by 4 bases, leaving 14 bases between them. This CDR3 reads CASSLANWRIYNEQFF. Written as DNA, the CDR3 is TGCGCCAGCAGCTTGGCCAACTGGCGAATATACAATGAGCAGTTCTTC.

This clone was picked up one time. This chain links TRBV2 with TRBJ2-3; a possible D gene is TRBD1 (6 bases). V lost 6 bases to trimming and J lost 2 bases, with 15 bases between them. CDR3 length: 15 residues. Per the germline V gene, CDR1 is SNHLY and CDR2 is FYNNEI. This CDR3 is CASRPMTGPTDTQYF. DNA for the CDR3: TGTGCCAGCAGACCGATGACAGGACCCACAGATACGCAGTATTTT.

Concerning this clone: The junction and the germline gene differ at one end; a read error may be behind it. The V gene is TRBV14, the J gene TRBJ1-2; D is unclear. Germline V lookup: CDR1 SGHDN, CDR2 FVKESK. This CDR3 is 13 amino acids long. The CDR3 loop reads CSSSQVVNYGYTF. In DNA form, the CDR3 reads TGTTCCAGCAGCCAAGTGGTAAACTATGGCTACACCTTC.

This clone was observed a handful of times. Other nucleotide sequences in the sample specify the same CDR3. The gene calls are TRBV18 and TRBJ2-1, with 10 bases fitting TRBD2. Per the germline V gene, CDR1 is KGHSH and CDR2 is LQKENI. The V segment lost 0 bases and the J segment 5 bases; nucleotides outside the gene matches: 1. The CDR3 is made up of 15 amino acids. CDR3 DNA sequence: TGTGCCAGCTCACCACCGGGACTAGCGAACAATGAGCAGTTCTTC. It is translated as CASSPPGLANNEQFF.

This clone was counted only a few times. This chain's CDR3 is CASSAGQGYNQPQHF. CDR3 sequence (DNA): TGTGCCAGCAGTGCGGGACAAGGTTACAATCAGCCCCAGCATTTT. The V call is TRBV6-1, the J call TRBJ1-5; possibly TRBD1 for D (6 bases). In germline, CDR1 is MNHNS, CDR2 SASEGT. The CDR3 is made up of 15 amino acids. The germline V and J ends were trimmed by 4 bases and 3 bases, with 13 bases remaining between them.

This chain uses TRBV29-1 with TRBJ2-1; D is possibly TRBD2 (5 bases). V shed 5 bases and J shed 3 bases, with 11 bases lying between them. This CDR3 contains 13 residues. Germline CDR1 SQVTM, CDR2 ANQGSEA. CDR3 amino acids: CSVSTTYYNEQFF. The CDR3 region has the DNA TGCAGCGTTTCGACTACTTACTACAATGAGCAGTTCTTC.

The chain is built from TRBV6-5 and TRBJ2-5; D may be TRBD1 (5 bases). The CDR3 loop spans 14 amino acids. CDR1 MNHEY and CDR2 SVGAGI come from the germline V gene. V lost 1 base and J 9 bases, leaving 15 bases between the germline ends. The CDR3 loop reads CASSYLTGGAAQYF. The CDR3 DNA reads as TGTGCCAGCAGTTACTTAACAGGCGGTGCAGCCCAGTACTTC.

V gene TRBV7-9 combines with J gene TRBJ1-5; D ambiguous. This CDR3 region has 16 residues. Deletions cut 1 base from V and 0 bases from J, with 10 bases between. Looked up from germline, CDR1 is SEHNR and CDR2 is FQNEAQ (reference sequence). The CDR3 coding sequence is TGTGCCAGCAGCTTAGGAGGTGGATTTAGCAATCAGCCCCAGCATTTT. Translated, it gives CASSLGGGFSNQPQHF.

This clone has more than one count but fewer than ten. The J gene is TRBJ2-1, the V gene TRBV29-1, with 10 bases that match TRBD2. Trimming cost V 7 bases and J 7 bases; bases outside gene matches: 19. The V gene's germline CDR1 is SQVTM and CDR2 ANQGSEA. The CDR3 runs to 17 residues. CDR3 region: CSGGLARTSYNANEQFF. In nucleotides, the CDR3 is TGCAGCGGGGGACTAGCGAGGACCTCTTACAATGCGAATGAGCAGTTCTTC.

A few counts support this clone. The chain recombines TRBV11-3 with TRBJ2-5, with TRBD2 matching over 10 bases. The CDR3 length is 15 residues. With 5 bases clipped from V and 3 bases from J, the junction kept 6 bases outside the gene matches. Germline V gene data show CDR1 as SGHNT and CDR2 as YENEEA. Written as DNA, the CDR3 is TGTGCCAGCAGCGTTGGTACTAGCGGGGAAGAGACCCAGTACTTC. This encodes CASSVGTSGEETQYF. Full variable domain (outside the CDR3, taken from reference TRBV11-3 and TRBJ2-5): EAGVVQSPRYKIIEKKQPVAFWCNPISGHNTLYWYLQNLGQGPELLIRYENEEAVDDSQLPKDRFSAERLKGVDSTLKIQPAELGDSAVYLCASSVGTSGEETQYFGPGTRLLVL.

The CDR3 reads CASSQRQGGENTEAFF. The CDR3 DNA sequence: TGTGCCAGCAGCCAGAGACAGGGAGGGGAGAACACTGAAGCTTTCTTT. This sequence joins TRBV7-6 and TRBJ1-1; 7 bases agree with TRBD1. The CDR3 contains 16 residues. The germline gives CDR1 SGHVS, CDR2 FNYEAQ. The J segment lost 1 base and the V segment lost 5 bases, leaving 10 bases of the junction unmatched.

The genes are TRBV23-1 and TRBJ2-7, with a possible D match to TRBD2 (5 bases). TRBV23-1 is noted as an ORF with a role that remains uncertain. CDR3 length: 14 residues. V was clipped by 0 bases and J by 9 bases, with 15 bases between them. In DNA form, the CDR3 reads TGCGCCAGCAGTCAATCGTTCCGGGGAGACGGGCAGTACGTC. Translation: CASSQSFRGDGQYV.

CDR3 protein: CASSPRQGSLDPYEQYF. CDR3 sequence (DNA): TGTGCCAGCAGCCCCCGGCAGGGCAGCCTCGATCCCTACGAGCAGTACTTC. V is TRBV7-6 and J is TRBJ2-7, with D tentatively TRBD1 (5 bases). Germline loops: CDR1 SGHVS, CDR2 FNYEAQ. This CDR3 is 17 amino acids long. Deletions cut 5 bases from V and 2 bases from J, with 22 bases between. The full variable domain, rest sourced from reference TRBV7-6 and TRBJ2-7, is GAGVSQSPRYKVTKRGQDVALRCDPISGHVSLYWYRQALGQGPEFLTYFNYEAQQDKSGLPNDRFSAERPEGSISTLTIQRTEQRDSAMYRCASSPRQGSLDPYEQYFGPGTRLTVT.

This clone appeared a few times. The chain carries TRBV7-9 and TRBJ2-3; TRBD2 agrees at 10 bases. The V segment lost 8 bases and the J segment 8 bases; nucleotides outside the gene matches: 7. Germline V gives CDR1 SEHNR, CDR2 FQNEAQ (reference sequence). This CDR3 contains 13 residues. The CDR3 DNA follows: TGTGCCAGCTCGGAGCGGGAGGGCCGTACGCAGTATTTT. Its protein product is CASSEREGRTQYF.

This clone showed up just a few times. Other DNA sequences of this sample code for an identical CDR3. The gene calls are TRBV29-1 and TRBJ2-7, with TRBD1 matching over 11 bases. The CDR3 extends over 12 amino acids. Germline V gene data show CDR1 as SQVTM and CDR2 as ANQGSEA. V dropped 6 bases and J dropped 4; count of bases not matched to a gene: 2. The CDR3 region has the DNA TGCAGCGTGAGGGACAGGGGGTACGAGCAGTACTTC. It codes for CSVRDRGYEQYF.

CDR3 region: CASSQEGPNTYGYTF. CDR3 nucleotide sequence: TGTGCCAGCAGCCAAGAGGGCCCCAACACTTATGGCTACACCTTC. The V call is TRBV4-2, the J call TRBJ1-2; no reliable D call. Germline loops: CDR1 LGHNA, CDR2 YNFKEQ. The CDR3 loop spans 15 amino acids. V was trimmed by 0 bases and J by 5 bases, leaving 13 bases between them.

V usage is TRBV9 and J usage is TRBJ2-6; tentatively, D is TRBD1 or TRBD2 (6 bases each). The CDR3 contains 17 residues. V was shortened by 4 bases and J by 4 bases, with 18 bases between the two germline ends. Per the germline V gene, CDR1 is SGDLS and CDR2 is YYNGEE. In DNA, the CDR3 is TGTGCCAGCAGCCCGCGCCGGGGGCGAAAAGGGGCCAACGTCCTGACTTTC. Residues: CASSPRRGRKGANVLTF.

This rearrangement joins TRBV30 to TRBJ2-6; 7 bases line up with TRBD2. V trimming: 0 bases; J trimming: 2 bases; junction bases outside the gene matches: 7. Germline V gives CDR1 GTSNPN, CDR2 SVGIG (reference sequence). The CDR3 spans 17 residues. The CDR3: CAWSVLPGGAGANVLTF. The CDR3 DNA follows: TGTGCCTGGAGTGTACTGCCGGGGGGAGCTGGGGCCAACGTCCTGACTTTC.

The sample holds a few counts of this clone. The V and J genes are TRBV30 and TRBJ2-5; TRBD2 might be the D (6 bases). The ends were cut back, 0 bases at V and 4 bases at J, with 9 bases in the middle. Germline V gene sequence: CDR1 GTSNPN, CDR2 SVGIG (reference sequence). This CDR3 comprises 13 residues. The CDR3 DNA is TGTGCCTGGAGTGTAGGCGGGGTAGAGACCCAGTACTTC. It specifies CAWSVGGVETQYF.

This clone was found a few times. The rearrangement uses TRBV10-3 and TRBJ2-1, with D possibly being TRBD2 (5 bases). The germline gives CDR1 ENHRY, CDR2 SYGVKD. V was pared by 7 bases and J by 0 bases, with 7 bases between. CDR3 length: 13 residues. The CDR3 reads CAIMGSSYNEQFF. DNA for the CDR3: TGTGCCATCATGGGGAGCTCCTACAATGAGCAGTTCTTC.

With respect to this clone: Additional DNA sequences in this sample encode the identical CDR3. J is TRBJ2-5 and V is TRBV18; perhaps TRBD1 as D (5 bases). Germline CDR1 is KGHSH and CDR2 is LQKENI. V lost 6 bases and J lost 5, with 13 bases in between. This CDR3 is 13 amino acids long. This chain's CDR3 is CASSLREGETQYF. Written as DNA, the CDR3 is TGTGCCAGCTCGCTCAGGGAAGGGGAGACCCAGTACTTC.

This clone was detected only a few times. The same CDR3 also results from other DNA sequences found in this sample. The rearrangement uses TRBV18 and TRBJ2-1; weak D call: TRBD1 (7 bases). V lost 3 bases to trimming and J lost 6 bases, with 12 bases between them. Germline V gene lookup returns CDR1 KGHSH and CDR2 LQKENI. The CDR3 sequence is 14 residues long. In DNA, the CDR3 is TGTGCCAGCTCACCCCAGGGGGGTAGCAATGAGCAGTTCTTC. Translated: CASSPQGGSNEQFF.